Listed here are 14 T cell receptor beta chains from one sample, sequenced in a study of T cell repertoires in cytomegalovirus infection. A single record per CDR3 protein comes from TCRdb applying MiXCR to the reads. This table holds about 360,000 distinct CDR3 sequences, 18% found once. What was sequenced was PBMCs. These receptor sequences come from a human donor in good health (CMV status not recorded). Some clones in this sample may be carry-over from other donors' samples.

This clonotype was observed many times. CDR3 in amino acids: CASRTTAGDTQYF. CDR3 bases: TGTGCCAGCAGGACCACCGCAGGGGATACGCAGTATTTT. This chain uses TRBV7-2 with TRBJ2-3, with D possibly matching TRBD1 (5 bases). Trimming pared 6 bases from V and 6 bases from J, leaving 13 bases between. This CDR3 is 13 amino acids long. Per germline, CDR1 SGHTA and CDR2 FQGNSA.

V usage is TRBV27 and J usage is TRBJ1-2, with D perhaps TRBD1 (6 bases). The CDR3 consists of 13 residues. CDR1 MNHEY and CDR2 SMNVEV come from the germline V gene (reference sequence). The ends were cut back, 3 bases at V and 7 bases at J, with 12 bases in the middle. The CDR3 is CASSLGGRSGYTF. CDR3 nucleotides: TGTGCCAGCAGTTTGGGGGGCCGATCTGGCTACACCTTC.

This clonotype appeared many times. This CDR3 is CASSFVGGQPQHF. The CDR3 region has the DNA TGTGCCAGCAGCTTTGTAGGTGGGCAGCCCCAGCATTTT. The chain links TRBV7-2 to TRBJ1-5, with no clear D. CDR3 length: 13 amino acids. In germline, CDR1 is SGHTA, CDR2 FQGNSA. Between the trimmed V and J ends, which lost 3 bases and 7 bases, there was a span of 10 bases.

This clonotype has only a few counts. This chain uses TRBV19 with TRBJ2-7; D not resolved. Between the trimmed V and J ends, which lost 3 bases and 1 base, there was a span of 10 bases. The germline V gene has CDR1 LNHDA and CDR2 SQIVND (reference sequence). The CDR3 length is 14 residues. The DNA of the CDR3 is TGTGCCAGTAGTATCTCTAGAGAGTCCTACGAGCAGTACTTC. Protein: CASSISRESYEQYF.

The chain combines TRBV7-8 with TRBJ1-2; D gene unclear. Trimming removed 8 bases from V and 8 bases from J, with 15 bases in between. The CDR3 runs to 12 residues. CDR1 and CDR2 (germline): SGHVS, FQNEAQ. This CDR3 reads CASGRGIKGYTF. Here the CDR3 DNA reads TGTGCCAGCGGTCGGGGAATTAAGGGCTACACCTTC.

CDR3 DNA: TGTGCCACCAGCAGAGCGAAGAGGCCCCTCCGGAGGGAAAAACTGTTTTTT. It is translated as CATSRAKRPLRREKLFF. The chain has TRBV15 and TRBJ1-4; D is unresolved. Germline V CDR1 and CDR2: LNHNV, YYDKDF (reference sequence). The ends were cut back, 1 base at V and 8 bases at J, with 20 bases in the middle. The CDR3 runs to 17 residues.

This clonotype has only a few counts. The chain is built from TRBV27 and TRBJ1-1, with D unclear. This CDR3 is built from 13 residues. The ends were cut back, 5 bases at V and 0 bases at J, with 7 bases in the middle. Per the germline V gene, CDR1 is MNHEY and CDR2 is SMNVEV (reference sequence). For the CDR3, the DNA is TGTGCCAGCAGTGGATACATGAACACTGAAGCTTTCTTT. It is translated as CASSGYMNTEAFF.

This clonotype was counted ten times or more. The gene calls are TRBV5-1 and TRBJ2-1, with D unresolved. The CDR3 is 12 residues long. Looked up from germline, CDR1 is SGHRS and CDR2 is YFSETQ. Trimming shortened V by 5 bases and J by 6 bases, and 9 bases separated the two germline ends. This CDR3 is CASSWTPNEQFF. As DNA, the CDR3 is TGCGCCAGCAGTTGGACCCCCAATGAGCAGTTCTTC.

The sample holds a few counts of this clonotype. The V gene is TRBV20-1, the J gene TRBJ2-3, with 8 bases identical to TRBD2. V shed 0 bases, J shed 6 bases, and the junction held 8 bases outside the gene matches. This CDR3 comprises 15 residues. Germline V CDR1 and CDR2: DFQATT, SNEGSKA (reference sequence). The CDR3 sequence: CSARDASGGLDTQYF. DNA of the CDR3: TGCAGTGCTAGAGATGCTTCGGGAGGGTTGGATACGCAGTATTTT.

This clonotype was seen at least ten times. The chain is built from TRBV7-2 and TRBJ1-4; 8 bases are shared with TRBD1. Germline trimming cut 4 bases from V and 5 bases from J; bases unmatched to any gene: 6. The CDR3 consists of 15 residues. CDR1 is SGHTA, CDR2 FQGNSA, per germline. The CDR3 region is CASSSQGQENEKLFF. In nucleotides, the CDR3 is TGTGCCAGCAGCTCTCAGGGACAGGAGAATGAAAAACTGTTTTTT. The full variable domain, in which reference TRBV7-2 and TRBJ1-4 provide the parts outside the CDR3, is GAGVSQSPSNKVTEKGKDVELRCDPISGHTALYWYRQSLGQGLEFLIYFQGNSAPDKSGLPSDRFSAERTGGSVSTLTIQRTQQEDSAVYLCASSSQGQENEKLFFGSGTQLSVL.

This chain connects TRBV27 to TRBJ1-1, with unresolved D. This CDR3 is built from 14 residues. V dropped 5 bases and J dropped 5 bases, with 15 bases sitting between them. CDR1 is MNHEY and CDR2 is SMNVEV in the germline V gene (reference sequence). Written as DNA, the CDR3 is TGTGCCAGCAGTCCCAGTGGTACGGCAACTGAAGCTTTCTTT. This translates into CASSPSGTATEAFF.

About this clonotype: This could be a read error, since a much larger clone is one nucleotide away. This sequence joins TRBV11-2 and TRBJ2-1, with 11 bases aligning to TRBD1. CDR3 length: 15 residues. Germline V gene sequence: CDR1 SGHAT, CDR2 FQNNGV. DNA of the CDR3: TGTGTCAGCAGCTCGACGGACAGGGGGCTCAATGAGCAGTTCTTC. Protein product: CVSSSTDRGLNEQFF.

This clonotype turned up a few times. The chain combines TRBV18 with TRBJ1-5; D is undetermined. The CDR3 runs 14 residues. CDR1 KGHSH and CDR2 LQKENI come from the germline V gene. Trimming pared 3 bases from V and 2 bases from J, leaving 8 bases between. CDR3 nucleotides: TGTGCCAGCTCACCGAACGCAGGCAATCAGCCCCAGCATTTT. Translated: CASSPNAGNQPQHF.

The sample holds a few counts of this clonotype. This chain connects TRBV20-1 to TRBJ1-5, with D perhaps matching TRBD1 (5 bases). Germline V gives CDR1 DFQATT, CDR2 SNEGSKA (reference sequence). This CDR3 spans 15 amino acids. The V gene lost 6 bases and the J gene lost 0 bases, with 15 bases spanning the gap. CDR3 in amino acids: CSARPTTASNQPQHF. CDR3 nucleotide sequence: TGCAGTGCCAGACCCACGACAGCTAGCAATCAGCCCCAGCATTTT.